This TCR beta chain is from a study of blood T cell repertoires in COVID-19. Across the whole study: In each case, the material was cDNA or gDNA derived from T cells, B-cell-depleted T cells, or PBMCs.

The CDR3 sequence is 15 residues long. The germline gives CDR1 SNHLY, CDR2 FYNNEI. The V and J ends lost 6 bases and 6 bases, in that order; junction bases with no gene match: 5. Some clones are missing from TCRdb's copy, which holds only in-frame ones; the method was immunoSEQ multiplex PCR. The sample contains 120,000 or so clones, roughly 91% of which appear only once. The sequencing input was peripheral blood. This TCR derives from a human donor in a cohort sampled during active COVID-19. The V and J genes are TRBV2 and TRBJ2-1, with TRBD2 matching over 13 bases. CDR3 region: CASSPRTSGSNEQFF. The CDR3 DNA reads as TGTGCCAGCAGCCCCCGGACTAGCGGGAGCAATGAGCAGTTCTTC.